Described below is a single T cell receptor (beta chain) sequence and its context. The antigen is undetermined. The sample belongs to a study of cytomegalovirus exposure and HLA in healthy donors. Study details: The roughly 700 first-cohort repertoires shared a platform with the approximately 130 validation repertoires, as reported in a later analysis.

J gave up 10 bases and V 3 bases, and 8 bases lay outside the gene matches. The CDR3 totals 13 residues. CDR1 SEHNR and CDR2 FQNEAQ come from the germline V gene (reference sequence). Libraries were prepared by immunoSEQ multiplex PCR; TCRdb keeps only in-frame clonotypes and omits some of them. The table includes 200,000 or so clones, roughly 84% detected once. Study conclusions and caveats: Clusters of TCRs from the first cohort tended to co-occur in the roughly 120 validation repertoires (as a later analysis found). The study designated fewer than 200 TCR beta chains cytomegalovirus-associated. Across donors, most TCRs were seen rarely, yet some public ones were widespread.

The origin of this receptor is a man between 18 and 35 years old in good health and CMV-seropositive. The gene calls are TRBV7-9 and TRBJ1-1, with 7 bases aligning to TRBD1. Material for sequencing was PBMCs. The CDR3 DNA reads TGTGCCAGCAGCTTGCCGGACAGGCAACGAGCTTTCTTT. Protein: CASSLPDRQRAFF.